This section outlines one TCR beta chain sequence together with its context. Its antigen is not known. Germline V gene lookup returns CDR1 MNHNS and CDR2 SASEGT. The V end was cut by 3 bases, the J end by 4 bases, with 10 bases between. The CDR3 is made up of 14 amino acids. This specimen comes from a study of shared clonotypes between healthy human individuals. Study observations and caveats: All-four-donor shared clonotypes had higher generation probabilities than non-shared clonotypes did. Sharing across four donors was highest in naive CD4 (roughly 5%) and lowest in memory CD8 (about 0.4%). Large depth notwithstanding, sorted-subset sequencing proved incomplete by rarefaction.

At deep level, the assay was performed. The repertoire was sequenced with immunoSEQ multiplex PCR; TCRdb's copy has only in-frame clones and lacks some. Of millions of clones in the sample, around nine tenths were seen once. This chain links TRBV6-1 with TRBJ2-1; D is possibly TRBD2 (6 bases). The clonotype originates from a man younger than 30 in good health. Specimen: naive CD4+ T cells sorted from blood. As for subset: CD45RA+ positively selected. The CDR3 loop is CASSDVAEYNEQFF. The CDR3 coding sequence is TGTGCCAGCAGTGATGTAGCGGAATACAATGAGCAGTTCTTC.